This T cell receptor (beta chain) was sequenced for a study of control samples from healthy donors and cancer patients. Germline lookup yields CDR1 SGHRS and CDR2 YFSETQ. The J segment lost 8 bases and the V segment lost 4 bases, leaving 4 bases of the junction unmatched. There are 15 residues in the CDR3. Measured with immunoSEQ multiplex PCR; TCRdb has only the in-frame clones, and not every one. The table lists about 95,000 clones, approximately 90% of them singletons, with approximately 15% in the top ten. Sequencing was performed on blood. The clonotype was recovered from a woman between 65 and 79 years old in good health. The rearrangement links TRBV5-1 to TRBJ2-1; 15 nucleotides align to TRBD2. DNA of the CDR3: TGCGCCAGCAGCAGAGGACTAGCGGGAGGGGATGAGCAGTTCTTC. It encodes CASSRGLAGGDEQFF.